The clone carrying this T cell receptor beta chain was recorded a few times. As part of library construction, unique molecular identifiers were attached to individual cDNA molecules. TCRdb processed the 5' RACE reads anew with MiXCR; each CDR3 protein has one entry. The sample carries more than 95,000 distinct CDR3 sequences, roughly 17% recorded once. The sample originates from a study of early T cells in non-severe SARS-CoV-2 infection. Study background: Bulk RNA taken from unsorted whole blood was sequenced, leaving chains unpaired.

This CDR3 contains 13 residues. CDR1 is SGHAT and CDR2 is FQNNGV in the germline V gene. V lost 6 bases and J lost 7, with 15 bases in between. The chain carries TRBV11-2 and TRBJ1-1, with D tentatively TRBD1 (6 bases). The TCR comes from an adult who was a healthcare worker with PCR-confirmed SARS-CoV-2 infection or an uninfected control (not recorded which). The specimen was whole blood. CDR3 nucleotide sequence: TGTGCCAGCAGGAACCGGGACAATTATGAAGCTTTCTTT. Protein sequence: CASRNRDNYEAFF. Full variable domain (remainder filled in from reference TRBV11-2 and TRBJ1-1): EAGVAQSPRYKIIEKRQSVAFWCNPISGHATLYWYQQILGQGPKLLIQFQNNGVVDDSQLPKDRFSAERLKGVDSTLKIQPAKLEDSAVYLCASRNRDNYEAFFGQGTRLTVV.